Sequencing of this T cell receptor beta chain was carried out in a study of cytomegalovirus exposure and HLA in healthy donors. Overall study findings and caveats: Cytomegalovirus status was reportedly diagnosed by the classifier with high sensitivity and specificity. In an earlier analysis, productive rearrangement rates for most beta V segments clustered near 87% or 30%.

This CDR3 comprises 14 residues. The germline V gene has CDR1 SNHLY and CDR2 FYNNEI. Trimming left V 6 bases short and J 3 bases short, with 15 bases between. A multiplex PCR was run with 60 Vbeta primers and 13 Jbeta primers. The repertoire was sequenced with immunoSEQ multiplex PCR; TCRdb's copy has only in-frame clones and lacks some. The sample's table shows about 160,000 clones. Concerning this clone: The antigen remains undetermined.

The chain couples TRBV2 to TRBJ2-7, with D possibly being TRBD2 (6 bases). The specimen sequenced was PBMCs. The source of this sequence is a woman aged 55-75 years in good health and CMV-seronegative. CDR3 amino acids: CASRVQVGGYEQYF. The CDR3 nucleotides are TGTGCCAGCAGGGTCCAAGTGGGGGGCTACGAGCAGTACTTC.